A selection of T cell receptor beta chains follows, all from one sample in a study of T-cell reconstitution after alpha-beta-depleted transplantation in children. TCRdb analysed the PCR reads with MiXCR anew, one entry per CDR3 protein. The sample yields approximately 500,000 distinct CDR3 sequences, 10% seen once. This sample comprised PBMCs, obtained before TCRalphabeta/CD19-depleted stem cell transplant. Receptors were obtained from a child under 10 years old with inherited bone marrow failure, due to receive a stem cell transplant. CDR3s include the opening cysteine and the closing phenylalanine or tryptophan. The D gene is left open where the match is weak. Clone sizes are given selectively: once, few, many, or a class where the clone is expanded.

>TRBJ2-1|TRBV20-1|few|TRBD2
TGCAGCATACTAGCGGGAGGTCTTAATGAGCAGTTCTTC
CSILAGGLNEQFF
>TRBJ2-7|TRBV5-8|few|TRBD2
TGTGCCAGCACCCCCGGGACTAGCGTATGGCAGTACTTC
CASTPGTSVWQYF
>TRBJ2-3|TRBV20-1|many|-
TGCAGTGCTCCCAGGGCAGGGAGCACAGATACGCAGTATTTT
CSAPRAGSTDTQYF
>TRBJ2-3|TRBV15|many|TRBD1
TGTGCCACCAGCCCCCTCCGGACAGGGTATACAGATACGCAGTATTTT
CATSPLRTGYTDTQYF
>TRBJ2-1|TRBV18|few|TRBD2
TGTGCCAGCTCACCCTACTGGACTAGCGGGAAGAATGAGCAGTTCTTC
CASSPYWTSGKNEQFF
>TRBJ1-1|TRBV29-1|-|TRBD1
TGCAGCGTGGTGACAGGGATGGGCACTGAAGCTTTCTTT
CSVVTGMGTEAFF
>TRBJ2-7|TRBV5-5|many|-
TGTGCCAGCAGCTGGGGGTCGGGGGCAGGAAACTCCTACGAGCAGTACTTC
CASSWGSGAGNSYEQYF
>TRBJ2-5|TRBV12-3/TRBV12-4|many|-
TGTGCCAGCCAGGGGTACCAAGAGACCCAGTACTTC
CASQGYQETQYF
>TRBJ2-3|TRBV6-2/TRBV6-3|-|-
TGTGCCAGCACCTCAGGACTGGGGAGCACAGATACGCAGTATTTT
CASTSGLGSTDTQYF
>TRBJ1-1|TRBV10-3|few|-
TGTGCCATCAGTGAGTCCGGGGGAGACACTGAAGCTTTCTTT
CAISESGGDTEAFF
>TRBJ2-2|TRBV20-1|many|TRBD1
TGCAGTGCGGATCCGGGACAGGGGGCCGGGGAGCTGTTTTTT
CSADPGQGAGELFF
>TRBJ2-1|TRBV28|-|-
TGTGCCAGCAGTTTAGGGGTGGGGGACCTCTCCTACAATGAGCAGTTCTTC
CASSLGVGDLSYNEQFF
>TRBJ2-2|TRBV5-4|many|-
TGTGCCAGCAGCCCGTTTGTGGCGGCCAACACCGGGGAGCTGTTTTTT
CASSPFVAANTGELFF
>TRBJ1-3|TRBV6-5|many|TRBD1
TGTGCCAGCAGTTCTGGACAGGGGGCGGGAAACACCATATATTTT
CASSSGQGAGNTIYF
>TRBJ1-2|TRBV4-1|many|-
TGCGCCAGCAGCCAGGATTTGTTGGGTGGCTACACCTTC
CASSQDLLGGYTF
>TRBJ2-7|TRBV5-6|many|-
TGTGCCAGCAGCTTGGGATTTCAGAACGAGCAGTACTTC
CASSLGFQNEQYF
>TRBJ2-7|TRBV7-6|-|TRBD2
TGTGCCAGCAGCGCGGGAGCGGGAGCGTACGAGCAGTACTTC
CASSAGAGAYEQYF
>TRBJ1-1|TRBV12-3/TRBV12-4|many|-
TGTGCCAGCAGTTTAATTGGGCAGAGCACTGAAGCTTTCTTT
CASSLIGQSTEAFF
>TRBJ2-4|TRBV27|-|-
TGTGCCAGCAGTGATCAGGGGACTCTAGCCAAAAACATTCAGTACTTC
CASSDQGTLAKNIQYF
>TRBJ2-7|TRBV18|-|TRBD1
TGTGCCAGCTCCTCGGGACAGCGCTACGAGCAGTACTTC
CASSSGQRYEQYF
>TRBJ2-7|TRBV9|many|-
TGTGCCAGCAGCGTAGGCGGGGCCACGTACGAGCAGTACTTC
CASSVGGATYEQYF
>TRBJ2-7|TRBV7-9|few|TRBD2
TGTGCCAGCAACCCACTAGCGGGAGCCTACGAGCAGTACTTC
CASNPLAGAYEQYF
>TRBJ2-3|TRBV27|many|TRBD2
TGTGCCAGCAGTTTAGGACTAGCGGGAGGGCCGACAGATACGCAGTATTTT
CASSLGLAGGPTDTQYF
>TRBJ2-7|TRBV9|many|-
TGTGCCAGCAGCGTAGTGCCTGCGGGGACCGGTGTGCAGTACTTC
CASSVVPAGTGVQYF
>TRBJ1-1|TRBV27|many|-
TGTGCCAGCAGTTTAAAGGACCCGAACACTGAAGCTTTCTTT
CASSLKDPNTEAFF
>TRBJ2-5|TRBV20-1|many|TRBD1
TGCAGTGGGGACAGGGTCCAAGAGACCCAGTACTTC
CSGDRVQETQYF
>TRBJ2-1|TRBV4-2|many|-
TGTGCCAGCAGCCAAGAGGTTGGTGAGCAGTTCTTC
CASSQEVGEQFF
>TRBJ2-7|TRBV4-3|many|-
TGCGCCAGCAGCCAAGAGAGTCGGCTCCGGGACGGTACCTACGAGCAGTACTTC
CASSQESRLRDGTYEQYF
>TRBJ2-7|TRBV28|many|-
TGTGCCAGCAGGAATAGTTACGAGCAGTACTTC
CASRNSYEQYF